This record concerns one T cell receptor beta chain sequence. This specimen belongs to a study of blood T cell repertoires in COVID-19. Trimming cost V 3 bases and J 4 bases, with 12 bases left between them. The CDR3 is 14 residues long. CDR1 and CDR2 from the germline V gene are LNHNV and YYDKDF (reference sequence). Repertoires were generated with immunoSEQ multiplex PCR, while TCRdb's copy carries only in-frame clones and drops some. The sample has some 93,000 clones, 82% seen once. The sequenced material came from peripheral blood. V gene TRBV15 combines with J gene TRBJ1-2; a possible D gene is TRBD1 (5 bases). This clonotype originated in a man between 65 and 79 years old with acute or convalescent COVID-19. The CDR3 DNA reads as TGTGCCACCAGCAGCCTACAGGCTGGCTATGGCTACACCTTC. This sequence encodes CATSSLQAGYGYTF.